The 13 T cell receptor beta chains given below trace back to one sample, sequenced in a study of shared clonotypes between healthy human individuals. The protocol was immunoSEQ multiplex PCR, while the TCRdb copy is restricted to in-frame clones and leaves out a portion. The sample includes 98,000 or so clones, roughly two thirds of them seen just once. Sequencing was done on a sample of memory CD8+ T cells sorted from blood. Subset noted: CD45RO+ cells pooled with CCR7-negative TemRA cells. The receptors were sampled from a woman in her 30s in good health.

This clone was counted only a few times. CDR3 sequence (DNA): TGTGCCAGCAGTGGGGGGAGAGACACCGGGGAGCTGTTTTTT. This codes for CASSGGRDTGELFF. The chain joins TRBV6-4 to TRBJ2-2; either TRBD1 or TRBD2 may supply D (5 bases each). Per the germline V gene, CDR1 is MRHNA and CDR2 is SNTAGT. V lost 4 bases and J lost 3, with 9 bases in between. CDR3 length: 14 amino acids.

The chain is built from TRBV29-1 and TRBJ1-2, with D maybe TRBD1 (5 bases). The germline V and J ends were trimmed by 2 bases and 4 bases, with 20 bases remaining between them. Per the germline V gene, CDR1 is SQVTM and CDR2 is ANQGSEA. The CDR3 length is 16 residues. The CDR3 sequence: CSVESQSGGAVYGYTF. In DNA, the CDR3 is TGCAGCGTTGAATCTCAATCAGGAGGGGCGGTCTATGGCTACACCTTC.

J is TRBJ1-5 and V is TRBV10-1; D gene ambiguous. The germline CDR1 and CDR2 sequences are WNHNN and SYGVQD (reference sequence). V was shortened by 8 bases and J by 3 bases, with 2 bases between the two germline ends. The CDR3 is made up of 10 amino acids. This chain's CDR3 is CASLNQPQHF. Written as DNA, the CDR3 is TGCGCCAGCCTCAATCAGCCCCAGCATTTT.

A word on this clone: This clone may be a read error of a much larger clone one base away. The chain employs TRBV6-5 and TRBJ2-6, with 7 bases matching TRBD1. Trimming took 7 bases from V and 2 from J; bases not matched to a gene: 5. This CDR3 contains 15 residues. Germline CDR1 is MNHEY and CDR2 is SVGAGI. CDR3 sequence: CASTDRRPGANVLTF. DNA for the CDR3: TGTGCCAGCACGGACAGGAGGCCTGGGGCCAACGTCCTGACTTTC.

The chain uses TRBV6-1 and TRBJ1-3; no firm D call. The CDR3 is made up of 14 amino acids. CDR1 and CDR2 from the germline V gene are MNHNS and SASEGT. V gave up 5 bases and J gave up 0 bases, with 8 bases separating them. CDR3: CASSIPNSGNTIYF. For the CDR3, the DNA is TGTGCCAGCAGTATACCTAACTCTGGAAACACCATATATTTT.

The genes are TRBV13 and TRBJ1-1; D remains ambiguous. V lost 0 bases, J lost 4 bases, and 6 bases lay in between. Germline loops: CDR1 PRHDT, CDR2 FYEKMQ (reference sequence). CDR3 length: 13 amino acids. The CDR3 nucleotides are TGTGCCAGCAGCTTAGGGGCGGCCACTGAAGCTTTCTTT. Residues: CASSLGAATEAFF.

This clone has a handful of counts. The chain recombines TRBV6-4 with TRBJ2-3; D is uncertain. V was pared by 6 bases and J by 2 bases, with 9 bases between. CDR3 size: 13 residues. CDR1 and CDR2 from the germline V gene are MRHNA and SNTAGT. This chain's CDR3 is CASSPGDTDTQYF. CDR3 bases: TGTGCCAGCAGCCCTGGGGACACAGATACGCAGTATTTT.

Points on this clone: The same CDR3 arises from other DNA sequences in this sample as well. The rearrangement joins TRBV6-5 to TRBJ1-5; D is perhaps TRBD1 (6 bases). Germline V gives CDR1 MNHEY, CDR2 SVGAGI. This CDR3 comprises 13 residues. The ends were cut back, 9 bases at V and 2 bases at J, with 11 bases in the middle. The CDR3 loop reads CASRGVGNQPQHF. Here the CDR3 DNA reads TGTGCCAGTAGGGGGGTCGGCAATCAGCCCCAGCATTTT.

The chain couples TRBV7-2 to TRBJ2-1; 7 bases fit TRBD2. Germline V gives CDR1 SGHTA, CDR2 FQGNSA. V lost 1 base and J lost 6; bases outside the gene matches: 6. The CDR3 contains 15 residues. The CDR3 coding sequence is TGTGCCAGCAGCTTAGTGGCGGGAGCCTCCAATGAGCAGTTCTTC. Its protein is CASSLVAGASNEQFF.

In this sample, this clone turned up many times. This chain connects TRBV4-2 to TRBJ2-2; 7 positions match TRBD1. Unmatched junction bases numbered 12, after V lost 1 base and J lost 4 bases. The CDR3 has 18 amino acids. CDR1 and CDR2 (germline): LGHNA, YNFKEQ. The CDR3 loop is CASSQGGLGTEATGELFF. Written as DNA, the CDR3 is TGTGCCAGCAGCCAAGGGGGATTGGGGACAGAGGCCACCGGGGAGCTGTTTTTT.

V usage is TRBV13 and J usage is TRBJ1-4; D not resolved. This CDR3 comprises 17 residues. Trimming pared 5 bases from V and 10 bases from J, leaving 26 bases between. CDR1 PRHDT and CDR2 FYEKMQ come from the germline V gene (reference sequence). CDR3 amino acids: CASSRRAADPVAGKLFF. The CDR3 DNA follows: TGTGCCAGCAGCCGACGGGCTGCCGATCCGGTTGCAGGAAAACTGTTTTTT.

This clone came up a few times. The gene calls are TRBV7-2 and TRBJ2-1; D call uncertain. The V gene lost 1 base and the J gene lost 7 bases, with 11 bases spanning the gap. CDR1 is SGHTA, CDR2 FQGNSA, per germline. The CDR3 contains 14 residues. The CDR3 here is CASSLDGWANEQFF. The CDR3 coding sequence is TGTGCCAGCAGCTTAGATGGATGGGCGAATGAGCAGTTCTTC.

This chain connects TRBV4-2 to TRBJ2-3; D unresolved. Trimming took off 1 base at V and 8 bases at J, with 10 bases between the two ends. Looked up from germline, CDR1 is LGHNA and CDR2 is YNFKEQ. The CDR3 has 13 amino acids. The CDR3 DNA reads as TGTGCCAGCAGCCAAGGGCGGACCTCTACGCAGTATTTT. Translation gives CASSQGRTSTQYF.